This T cell receptor (beta chain) is drawn from a study of blood T cell repertoires in COVID-19. In this sample, this clone turned up once. Original processing methods: Nucleated cell counts were estimated from reference gene primer amplification. The table came from immunoSEQ multiplex PCR; TCRdb's copy has only in-frame clones and leaves some out. That table supplies the V and J calls and clone size; D and trimming were determined from the DNA. Of 150,000 to 180,000 clones in the sample, 91% were seen once. The source material was peripheral blood. This clonotype originated in a man in his forties or fifties with acute or convalescent COVID-19.

CDR3 in amino acids: CASSPGLGNEAFF. CDR3 nucleotide sequence: TGTGCCAGCTCGCCAGGACTGGGGAATGAAGCTTTCTTT. The J gene is TRBJ1-1, the V gene TRBV18; D remains unclear. V lost 6 bases, J lost 7 bases, and 15 bases lay in between. This CDR3 is 13 amino acids long. Germline CDR1 KGHSH, CDR2 LQKENI. Full variable domain (missing parts from reference TRBV18 and TRBJ1-1): NAGVMQNPRHLVRRRGQEARLRCSPMKGHSHVYWYRQLPEEGLKFMVYLQKENIIDESGMPKERFSAEFPKEGPSILRIQQVVRGDSAAYFCASSPGLGNEAFFGQGTRLTVV.